Detailed here is one TCR beta chain. Antigen specificity is unknown. Libraries were prepared by immunoSEQ multiplex PCR; TCRdb keeps only in-frame clonotypes and omits some of them. Of 150,000 to 200,000 clones listed, around 87% are singletons. These data belong to a study of T cell responses to AZD1222 COVID-19 vaccine. Whole-study results and caveats: Only after the peak T cell response were repertoires sampled. Seropositivity was recorded at baseline in only 6 or 7 AZD1222 recipients. White British people made up most donors, females outnumbered males, and clonal diversity was possibly underestimated.

The sample in question was peripheral blood, obtained on day 0 of MenACWY control vaccination. The sequence came from an adult in good health.

The CDR3 sequence: CASSQVVAFTDTQYF. The CDR3 DNA sequence: TGCGCCAGCAGCCAAGTTGTCGCATTCACAGATACGCAGTATTTT. This chain joins TRBV4-1 and TRBJ2-3; D gene ambiguous. From germline, CDR1 is MGHRA and CDR2 YSYEKL. CDR3 length equals 15 residues. Trimming left V 1 base short and J 2 bases short, with 10 bases between.